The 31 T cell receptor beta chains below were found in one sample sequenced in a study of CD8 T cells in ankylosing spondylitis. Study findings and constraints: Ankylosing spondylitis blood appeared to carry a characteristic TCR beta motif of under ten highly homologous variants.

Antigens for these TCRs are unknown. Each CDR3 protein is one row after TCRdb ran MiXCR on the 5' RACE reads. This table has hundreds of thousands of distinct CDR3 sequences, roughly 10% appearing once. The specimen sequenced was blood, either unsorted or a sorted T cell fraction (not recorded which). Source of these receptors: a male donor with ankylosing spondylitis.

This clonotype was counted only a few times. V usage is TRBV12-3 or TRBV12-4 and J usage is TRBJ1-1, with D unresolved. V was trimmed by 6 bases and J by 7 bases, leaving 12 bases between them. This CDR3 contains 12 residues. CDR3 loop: CASSSGLGEAFF. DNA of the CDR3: TGTGCCAGCAGCTCTGGGCTAGGTGAAGCTTTCTTT.

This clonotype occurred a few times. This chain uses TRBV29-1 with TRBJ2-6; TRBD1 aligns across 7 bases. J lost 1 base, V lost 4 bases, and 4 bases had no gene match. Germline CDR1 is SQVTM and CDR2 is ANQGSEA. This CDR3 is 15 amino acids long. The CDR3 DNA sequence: TGCAGCGTTGGAGTACAGGGGTCTGGGGCCAACGTCCTGACTTTC. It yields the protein CSVGVQGSGANVLTF. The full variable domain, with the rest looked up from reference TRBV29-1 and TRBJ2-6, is SAVISQKPSRDICQRGTSLTIQCQVDSQVTMMFWYRQQPGQSLTLIATANQGSEATYESGFVIDKFPISRPNLTFSTLTVSNMSPEDSSIYLCSVGVQGSGANVLTFGAGSRLTVL.

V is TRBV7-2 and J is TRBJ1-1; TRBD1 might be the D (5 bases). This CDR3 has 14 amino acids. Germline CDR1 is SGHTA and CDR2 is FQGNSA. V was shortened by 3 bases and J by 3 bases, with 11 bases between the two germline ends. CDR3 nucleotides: TGTGCCAGCAGCTTGTATACGGGACACACTGAAGCTTTCTTT. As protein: CASSLYTGHTEAFF.

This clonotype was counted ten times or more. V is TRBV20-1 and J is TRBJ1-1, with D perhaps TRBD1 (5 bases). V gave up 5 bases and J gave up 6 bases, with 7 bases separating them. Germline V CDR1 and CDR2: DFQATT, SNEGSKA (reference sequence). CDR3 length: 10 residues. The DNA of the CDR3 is TGCAGTGCTTACAGGTCTGAAGCTTTCTTT. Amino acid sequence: CSAYRSEAFF.

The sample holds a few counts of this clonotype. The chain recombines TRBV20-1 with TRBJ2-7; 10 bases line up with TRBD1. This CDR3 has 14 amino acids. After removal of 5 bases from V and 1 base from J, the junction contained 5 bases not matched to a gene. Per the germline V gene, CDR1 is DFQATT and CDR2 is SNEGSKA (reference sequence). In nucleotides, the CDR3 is TGCAGTGCTCAAGAGGGACAGGGGTCCTACGAGCAGTACTTC. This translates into CSAQEGQGSYEQYF.

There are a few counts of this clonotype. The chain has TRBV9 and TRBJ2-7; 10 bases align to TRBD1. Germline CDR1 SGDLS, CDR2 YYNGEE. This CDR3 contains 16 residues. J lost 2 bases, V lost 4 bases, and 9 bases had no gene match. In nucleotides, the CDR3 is TGTGCCAGCAGCTCGCTCCCGGGACAGGGGACCTACGAGCAGTACTTC. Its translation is CASSSLPGQGTYEQYF.

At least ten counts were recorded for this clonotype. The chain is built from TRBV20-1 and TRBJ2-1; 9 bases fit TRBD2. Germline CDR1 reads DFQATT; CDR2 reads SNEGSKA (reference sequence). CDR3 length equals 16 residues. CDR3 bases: TGCAGGGCTCGGATTAGCGGGAGTCGCTCCTACAATGAGCAGTTCTTC. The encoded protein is CRARISGSRSYNEQFF.

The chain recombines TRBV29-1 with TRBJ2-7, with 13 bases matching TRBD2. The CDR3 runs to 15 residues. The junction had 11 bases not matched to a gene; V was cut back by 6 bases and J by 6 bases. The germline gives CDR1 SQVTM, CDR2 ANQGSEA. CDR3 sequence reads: CSVKAGTSGTGEQYF. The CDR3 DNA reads TGCAGCGTGAAGGCCGGGACTAGCGGGACGGGCGAGCAGTACTTC.

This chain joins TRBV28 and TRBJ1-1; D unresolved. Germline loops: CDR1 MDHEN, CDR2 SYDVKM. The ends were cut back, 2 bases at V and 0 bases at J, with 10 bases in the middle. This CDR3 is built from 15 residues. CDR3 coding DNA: TGTGCCAGCAGTTTACCAGCAGCGATGAACACTGAAGCTTTCTTT. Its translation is CASSLPAAMNTEAFF.

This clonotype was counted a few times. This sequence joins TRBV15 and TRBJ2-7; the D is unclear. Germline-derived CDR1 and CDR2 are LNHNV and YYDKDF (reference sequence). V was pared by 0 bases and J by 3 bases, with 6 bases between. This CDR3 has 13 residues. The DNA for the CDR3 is TGTGCCACCAGCAGAGAAGCCAGCTACGAGCAGTACTTC. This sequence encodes CATSREASYEQYF.

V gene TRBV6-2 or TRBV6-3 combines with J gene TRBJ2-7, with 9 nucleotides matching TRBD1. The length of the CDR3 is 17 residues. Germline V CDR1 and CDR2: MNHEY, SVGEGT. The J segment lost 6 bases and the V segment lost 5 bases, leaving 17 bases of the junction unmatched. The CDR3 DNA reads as TGTGCCAGCAGTCGACGGGACAGGGAACTTGGGACAGGCGAGCAGTACTTC. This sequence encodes CASSRRDRELGTGEQYF.

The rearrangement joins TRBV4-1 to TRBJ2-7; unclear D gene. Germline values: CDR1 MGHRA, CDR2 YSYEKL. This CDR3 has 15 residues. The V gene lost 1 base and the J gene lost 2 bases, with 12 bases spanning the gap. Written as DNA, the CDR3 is TGCGCCAGCAGCCAAGGGGTGGCGGACGCCTACGAGCAGTACTTC. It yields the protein CASSQGVADAYEQYF.

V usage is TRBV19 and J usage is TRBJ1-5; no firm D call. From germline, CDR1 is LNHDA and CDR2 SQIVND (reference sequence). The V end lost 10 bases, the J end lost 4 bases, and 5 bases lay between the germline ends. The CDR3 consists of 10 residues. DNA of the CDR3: TGTGCCACCGAGAATCAGCCCCAGCATTTT. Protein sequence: CATENQPQHF.

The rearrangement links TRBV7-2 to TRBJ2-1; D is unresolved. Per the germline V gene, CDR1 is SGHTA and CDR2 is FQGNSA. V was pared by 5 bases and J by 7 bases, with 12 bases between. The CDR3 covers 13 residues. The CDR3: CASSLTVGNEQFF. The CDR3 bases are TGTGCCAGCAGCCTCACTGTGGGGAATGAGCAGTTCTTC.

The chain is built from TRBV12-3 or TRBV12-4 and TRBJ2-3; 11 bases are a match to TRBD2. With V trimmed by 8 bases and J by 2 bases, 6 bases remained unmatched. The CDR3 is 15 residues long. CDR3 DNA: TGTGCCAGCGCCCGTAGCGGGAGGGTCACAGATACGCAGTATTTT. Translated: CASARSGRVTDTQYF.

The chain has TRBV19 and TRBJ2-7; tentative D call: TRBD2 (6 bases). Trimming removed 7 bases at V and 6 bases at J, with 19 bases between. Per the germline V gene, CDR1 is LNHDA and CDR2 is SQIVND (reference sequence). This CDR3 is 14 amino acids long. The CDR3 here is CASTPKDSTSEQYF. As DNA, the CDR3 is TGTGCCAGTACCCCAAAGGACTCGACTAGCGAGCAGTACTTC.

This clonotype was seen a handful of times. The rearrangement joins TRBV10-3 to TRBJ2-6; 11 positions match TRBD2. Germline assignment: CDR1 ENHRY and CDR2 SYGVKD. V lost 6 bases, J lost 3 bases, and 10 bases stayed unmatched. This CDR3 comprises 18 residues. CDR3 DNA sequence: TGTGCCATCAGGTCACCTAGCGGGAGGTTCTATGGGGCCAACGTCCTGACTTTC. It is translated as CAIRSPSGRFYGANVLTF.

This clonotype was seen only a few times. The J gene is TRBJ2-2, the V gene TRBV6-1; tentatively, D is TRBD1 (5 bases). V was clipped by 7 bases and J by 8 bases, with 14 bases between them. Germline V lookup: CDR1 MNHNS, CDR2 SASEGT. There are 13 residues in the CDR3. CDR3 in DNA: TGTGCCAGCATTGGACGGAACAGGGGGGAGCTGTTTTTT. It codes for CASIGRNRGELFF.

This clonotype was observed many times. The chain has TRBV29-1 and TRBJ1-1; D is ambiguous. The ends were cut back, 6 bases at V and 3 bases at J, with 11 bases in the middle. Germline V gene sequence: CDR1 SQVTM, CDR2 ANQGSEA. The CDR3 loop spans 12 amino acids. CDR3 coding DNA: TGCAGCGTGGGGAGCGTGGACACTGAAGCTTTCTTT. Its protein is CSVGSVDTEAFF.

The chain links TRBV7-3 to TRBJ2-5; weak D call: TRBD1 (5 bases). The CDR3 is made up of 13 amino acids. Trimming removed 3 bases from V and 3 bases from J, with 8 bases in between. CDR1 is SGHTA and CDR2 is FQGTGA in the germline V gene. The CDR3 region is CASSFQGKETQYF. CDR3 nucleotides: TGTGCCAGCAGCTTTCAGGGAAAAGAGACCCAGTACTTC.

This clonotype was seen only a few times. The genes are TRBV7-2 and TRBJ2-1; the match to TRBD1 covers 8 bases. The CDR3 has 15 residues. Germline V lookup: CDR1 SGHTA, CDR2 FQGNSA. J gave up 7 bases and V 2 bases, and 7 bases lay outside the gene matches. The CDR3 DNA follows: TGTGCCAGCAGCTTAATGGGACAGGCGACAAATGAGCAGTTCTTC. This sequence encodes CASSLMGQATNEQFF.

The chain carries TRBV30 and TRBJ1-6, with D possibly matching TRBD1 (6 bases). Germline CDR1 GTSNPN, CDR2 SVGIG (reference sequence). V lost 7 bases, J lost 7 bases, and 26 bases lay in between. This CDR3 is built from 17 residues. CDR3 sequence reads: CAFGQWIAPVGNSPLHF. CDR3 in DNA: TGTGCCTTCGGACAGTGGATCGCGCCGGTTGGGAATTCACCCCTCCACTTT.

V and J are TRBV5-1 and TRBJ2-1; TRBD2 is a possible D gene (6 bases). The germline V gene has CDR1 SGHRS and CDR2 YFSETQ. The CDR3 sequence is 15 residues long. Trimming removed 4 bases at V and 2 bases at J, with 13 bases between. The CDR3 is CASSHPSETYNEQFF. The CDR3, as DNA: TGCGCCAGCAGCCATCCTAGCGAGACCTACAATGAGCAGTTCTTC.

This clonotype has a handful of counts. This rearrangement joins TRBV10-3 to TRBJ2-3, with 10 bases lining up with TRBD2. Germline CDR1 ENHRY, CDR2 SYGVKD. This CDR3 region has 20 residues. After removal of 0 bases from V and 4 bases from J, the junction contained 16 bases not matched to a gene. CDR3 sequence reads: CAISESRWRLAGDNADTQYF. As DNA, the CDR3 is TGTGCCATCAGTGAGTCGCGGTGGCGGCTAGCGGGAGATAACGCAGATACGCAGTATTTT.

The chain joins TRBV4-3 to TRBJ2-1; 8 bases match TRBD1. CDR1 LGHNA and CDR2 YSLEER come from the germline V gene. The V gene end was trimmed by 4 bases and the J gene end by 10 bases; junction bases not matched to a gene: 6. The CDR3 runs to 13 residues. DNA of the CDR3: TGCGCCAGCAGCCCCAGGGGGCTGAAGGAGCAGTTCTTC. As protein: CASSPRGLKEQFF.

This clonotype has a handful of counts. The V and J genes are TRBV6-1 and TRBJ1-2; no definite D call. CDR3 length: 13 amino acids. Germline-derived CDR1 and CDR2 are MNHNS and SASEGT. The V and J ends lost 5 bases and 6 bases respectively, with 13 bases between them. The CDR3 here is CASSPRFVDGYTF. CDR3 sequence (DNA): TGTGCCAGCAGTCCCCGTTTCGTTGATGGCTACACCTTC.

The CDR3 sequence: CSGGTGSYEQYF. The CDR3 region has the DNA TGCAGTGGAGGGACAGGTTCCTACGAGCAGTACTTC. The chain uses TRBV20-1 and TRBJ2-7; 8 positions match TRBD1. Trimming cost V 7 bases and J 1 base; bases outside gene matches: 3. From germline, CDR1 is DFQATT and CDR2 SNEGSKA (reference sequence). The CDR3 contains 12 residues.

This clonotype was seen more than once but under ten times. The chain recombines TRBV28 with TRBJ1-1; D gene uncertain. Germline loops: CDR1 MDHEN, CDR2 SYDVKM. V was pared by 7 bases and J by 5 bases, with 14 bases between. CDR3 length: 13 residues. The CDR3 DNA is TGTGCCAGCACCTCTTATGAGCAAACTGAAGCTTTCTTT. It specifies CASTSYEQTEAFF.

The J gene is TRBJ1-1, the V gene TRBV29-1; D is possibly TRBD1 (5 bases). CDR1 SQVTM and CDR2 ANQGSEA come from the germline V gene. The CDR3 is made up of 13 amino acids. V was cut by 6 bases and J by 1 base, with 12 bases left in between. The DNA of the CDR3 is TGCAGCGTCTTACGGAGGGGGAACACTGAAGCTTTCTTT. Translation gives CSVLRRGNTEAFF.

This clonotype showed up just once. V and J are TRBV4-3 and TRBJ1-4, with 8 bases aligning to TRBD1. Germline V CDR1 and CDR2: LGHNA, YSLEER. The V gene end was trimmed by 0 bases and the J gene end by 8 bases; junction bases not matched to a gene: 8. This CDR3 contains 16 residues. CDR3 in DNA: TGCGCCAGCAGCCAAGACTTCAGGGGGCTTTGGGAAAAACTGTTTTTT. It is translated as CASSQDFRGLWEKLFF.

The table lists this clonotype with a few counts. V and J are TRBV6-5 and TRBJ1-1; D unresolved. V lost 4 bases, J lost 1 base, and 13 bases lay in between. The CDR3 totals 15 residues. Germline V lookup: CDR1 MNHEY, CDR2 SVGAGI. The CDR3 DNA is TGTGCCAGCAGTTCCCGAATTAACAGGAACACTGAAGCTTTCTTT. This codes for CASSSRINRNTEAFF.